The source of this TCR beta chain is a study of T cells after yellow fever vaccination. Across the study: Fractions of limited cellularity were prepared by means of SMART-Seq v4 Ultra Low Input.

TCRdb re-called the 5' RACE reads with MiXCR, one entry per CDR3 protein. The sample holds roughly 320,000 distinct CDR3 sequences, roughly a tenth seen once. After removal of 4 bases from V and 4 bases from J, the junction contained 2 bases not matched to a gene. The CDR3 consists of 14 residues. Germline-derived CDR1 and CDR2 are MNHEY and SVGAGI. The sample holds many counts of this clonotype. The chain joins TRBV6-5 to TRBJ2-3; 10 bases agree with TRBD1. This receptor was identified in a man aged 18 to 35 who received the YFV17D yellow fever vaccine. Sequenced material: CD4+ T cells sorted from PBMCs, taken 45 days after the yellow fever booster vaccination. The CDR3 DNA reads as TGTGCCAGCAGTTCGACAGGGGGCTCAGATACGCAGTATTTT. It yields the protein CASSSTGGSDTQYF.